The next 30 T cell receptor beta chains were all read from a single sample in a study of radiation and T cells in renal cell carcinoma. Here immunoSEQ multiplex PCR was the method, and the copy in TCRdb shows in-frame clones only, minus some. This table has under 100,000 clones, 85% appearing once. Time point described: blood 4 weeks post-SBRT, at nephrectomy. The treatment here: 15 Gy SBRT to primary tumor, nephrectomy 4 weeks later. This specimen consisted of blood, obtained from a patient whose treatment included radiotherapy and nephrectomy. Receptors were obtained from a man aged 50 to 60 with renal cell carcinoma.

The chain combines TRBV11-2 with TRBJ2-3, with TRBD2 matching 8 bases. V lost 3 bases to trimming and J lost 2 bases; unmatched junction nucleotides: 13. Looked up from germline, CDR1 is SGHAT and CDR2 is FQNNGV. The CDR3 has 18 amino acids. CDR3 nucleotide sequence: TGTGCCAGCAGCTTGGGCTCTATCGCGGGGGGCTACACAGATACGCAGTATTTT. It encodes CASSLGSIAGGYTDTQYF. Together with reference TRBV11-2 and TRBJ2-3, the CDR3 gives the full variable domain: EAGVAQSPRYKIIEKRQSVAFWCNPISGHATLYWYQQILGQGPKLLIQFQNNGVVDDSQLPKDRFSAERLKGVDSTLKIQPAKLEDSAVYLCASSLGSIAGGYTDTQYFGPGTRLTVL.

This chain links TRBV5-6 with TRBJ2-2, with D uncertain. With 3 bases removed from V and 7 bases from J, the gap between germline ends came to 7 bases. The CDR3 loop spans 12 amino acids. The germline V gene encodes CDR1 SGHDT and CDR2 YYEEEE. The CDR3 sequence: CASSYLNGELFF. CDR3 bases: TGTGCCAGCAGCTACCTTAACGGGGAGCTGTTTTTT.

The rearrangement links TRBV7-9 to TRBJ1-2, with TRBD1 matching over 8 bases. Germline-derived CDR1 and CDR2 are SEHNR and FQNEAQ (reference sequence). The CDR3 totals 14 residues. The V gene end was trimmed by 5 bases and the J gene end by 5 bases; junction bases not matched to a gene: 7. The CDR3 DNA is TGTGCCAGCAGCGAAGGACAGGGCTTTTATGGCTACACCTTC. It translates to CASSEGQGFYGYTF. The complete variable domain, with remaining parts taken from reference TRBV7-9 and TRBJ1-2, reads DTGVSQNPRHKITKRGQNVTFRCDPISEHNRLYWYRQTLGQGPEFLTYFQNEAQLEKSRLLSDRFSAERPKGSFSTLEIQRTEQGDSAMYLCASSEGQGFYGYTFGSGTRLTVV.

This clone occurred once. This chain links TRBV5-1 with TRBJ2-3, with 7 positions matching TRBD1. The CDR3 spans 15 residues. Germline CDR1 SGHRS, CDR2 YFSETQ. V trimming: 4 bases; J trimming: 4 bases; junction bases outside the gene matches: 9. DNA for the CDR3: TGCGCCAGCAGCATTTTACAGGGGCTCCCAGATACGCAGTATTTT. This gives the protein CASSILQGLPDTQYF. Filled out from reference TRBV5-1 and TRBJ2-3, the complete variable domain reads KAGVTQTPRYLIKTRGQQVTLSCSPISGHRSVSWYQQTPGQGLQFLFEYFSETQRNKGNFPGRFSGRQFSNSRSEMNVSTLELGDSALYLCASSILQGLPDTQYFGPGTRLTVL.

This clone was recorded a few times. J is TRBJ1-1 and V is TRBV6-1; 8 bases line up with TRBD1. The CDR3 length is 14 residues. V dropped 6 bases and J dropped 1; count of bases not matched to a gene: 4. Germline V gives CDR1 MNHNS, CDR2 SASEGT. The DNA of the CDR3 is TGTGCCAGCAGGAAGACAGGGGCGAACACTGAAGCTTTCTTT. Translated, it gives CASRKTGANTEAFF.

The chain links TRBV9 to TRBJ2-2; 7 bases are shared with TRBD1. Trimming took 3 bases from V and 1 from J; bases not matched to a gene: 9. CDR3 length equals 17 residues. Germline V CDR1 and CDR2: SGDLS, YYNGEE. The CDR3 sequence: CASSAPRSGGNTGELFF. DNA for the CDR3: TGTGCCAGCAGCGCCCCGAGGTCAGGGGGGAACACCGGGGAGCTGTTTTTT.

The chain recombines TRBV5-1 with TRBJ1-1; D call uncertain. Trimming took off 0 bases at V and 4 bases at J, with 10 bases between the two ends. There are 14 residues in the CDR3. The germline CDR1 and CDR2 sequences are SGHRS and YFSETQ. CDR3 in amino acids: CASSLEAGITEAFF. The DNA of the CDR3 is TGCGCCAGCAGCTTGGAGGCAGGCATCACTGAAGCTTTCTTT.

The chain recombines TRBV28 with TRBJ2-5; D is unresolved. Trimming stripped 2 bases from V and 0 bases from J, with 10 bases between. The length of the CDR3 is 15 residues. The germline gives CDR1 MDHEN, CDR2 SYDVKM. This CDR3 reads CASSLPVSYQETQYF. The CDR3 bases are TGTGCCAGCAGTTTACCGGTCTCGTACCAAGAGACCCAGTACTTC.

The J gene is TRBJ1-4, the V gene TRBV5-1; 9 nucleotides agree with TRBD1. V shed 3 bases and J 8 bases; nucleotides not matched to a gene: 5. Germline assignment: CDR1 SGHRS and CDR2 YFSETQ. The CDR3 loop spans 14 amino acids. The CDR3: CASSSGQGPEKLFF. The DNA for the CDR3 is TGCGCCAGCAGCTCGGGACAGGGCCCAGAAAAACTGTTTTTT.

The rearrangement links TRBV19 to TRBJ1-2; 10 bases are a match to TRBD1. V shed 4 bases, J shed 9 bases, and the junction held 5 bases outside the gene matches. The germline CDR1 and CDR2 sequences are LNHDA and SQIVND (reference sequence). The CDR3 has 13 residues. The DNA of the CDR3 is TGTGCCAGTAGTACGGGACAGGGGTTTCGCTACACCTTC. Its translation is CASSTGQGFRYTF.

The CDR3 nucleotides are TGTGCCAGCAGCTTAGGCAGGGGGTATAATGAGCAGTTCTTC. This encodes CASSLGRGYNEQFF. The chain links TRBV7-9 to TRBJ2-1, with 7 bases that match TRBD1. The CDR3 has 14 residues. The ends lost 1 base at V and 7 bases at J; junction bases unmatched: 4. The germline gives CDR1 SEHNR, CDR2 FQNEAQ (reference sequence).

The chain joins TRBV28 to TRBJ2-7; 11 bases map to TRBD2. With 7 bases clipped from V and 2 bases from J, the junction kept 4 bases outside the gene matches. The germline gives CDR1 MDHEN, CDR2 SYDVKM. The CDR3 loop spans 14 amino acids. The DNA of the CDR3 is TGTGCCAGCACTAGCGGGGGGACTCCCTACGAGCAGTACTTC. Translated: CASTSGGTPYEQYF.

The chain couples TRBV28 to TRBJ2-1; 10 positions agree with TRBD2. The CDR3 loop spans 16 amino acids. Germline CDR1 reads MDHEN; CDR2 reads SYDVKM. J lost 5 bases, V lost 5 bases, and 9 bases had no gene match. The chain's CDR3 is CASSPPSGSSHNEQFF. The CDR3 bases are TGTGCCAGCAGTCCCCCTAGCGGGAGTTCCCACAATGAGCAGTTCTTC.

CDR3 coding DNA: TGTGCCTGGAGTTCCTACACCGGGGAGCTGTTTTTT. Amino acid sequence: CAWSSYTGELFF. The chain couples TRBV30 to TRBJ2-2, with D unresolved. Germline CDR1 GTSNPN, CDR2 SVGIG (reference sequence). Trimming took off 2 bases at V and 3 bases at J, with 4 bases between the two ends. The CDR3 runs 12 residues.

The chain uses TRBV5-8 and TRBJ2-2, with 7 bases fitting TRBD2. The germline V gene encodes CDR1 SGHTS and CDR2 YDEGEE. The CDR3 consists of 17 residues. The V gene end was trimmed by 2 bases and the J gene end by 0 bases; junction bases not matched to a gene: 7. This CDR3 reads CASSFKRGATNTGELFF. CDR3 DNA: TGTGCCAGCAGCTTTAAGCGGGGAGCGACGAACACCGGGGAGCTGTTTTTT.

This clone was counted only a few times. The gene calls are TRBV30 and TRBJ1-5; 7 bases fit TRBD1. CDR3 length equals 15 residues. Losses at the gene ends were 1 base for V and 6 bases for J; bases not matched to a gene: 9. CDR1 is GTSNPN, CDR2 SVGIG, per germline (reference sequence). CDR3 sequence: CAWSAGGPLFQPQHF. CDR3 DNA: TGTGCCTGGAGTGCAGGGGGGCCATTATTTCAGCCCCAGCATTTT.

This clone was observed a few times. The genes are TRBV30 and TRBJ1-5; D gene ambiguous. The CDR3 loop spans 13 amino acids. The germline V gene has CDR1 GTSNPN and CDR2 SVGIG (reference sequence). The V end lost 0 bases, the J end lost 6 bases, and 9 bases lay between the germline ends. The CDR3 region is CAWSVNLAQPQHF. The CDR3 DNA reads TGTGCCTGGAGTGTGAATTTGGCTCAGCCCCAGCATTTT.

This clone was seen a few times. The rearrangement links TRBV2 to TRBJ2-5; TRBD2 matches at 10 bases. This CDR3 has 15 amino acids. Germline CDR1 and CDR2: SNHLY and FYNNEI. J lost 5 bases, V lost 3 bases, and 6 bases had no gene match. CDR3 bases: TGTGCCAGCAGTGATCGAAGCGGGGGGGCTGAGACCCAGTACTTC. This sequence encodes CASSDRSGGAETQYF.

On this clone: Other DNA sequences from this sample encode an identical CDR3 as well. This chain connects TRBV11-2 to TRBJ1-1; D is unresolved. The CDR3 contains 13 residues. In germline, CDR1 is SGHAT, CDR2 FQNNGV. Trimming removed 0 bases from V and 5 bases from J, with 7 bases in between. The CDR3 nucleotides read TGTGCCAGCAGCTTAGATCGGGGAACTGAAGCTTTCTTT. Its protein product is CASSLDRGTEAFF.

V is TRBV5-6 and J is TRBJ2-5; 11 bases match TRBD2. J lost 0 bases, V lost 3 bases, and 4 bases had no gene match. This CDR3 spans 16 amino acids. Looked up from germline, CDR1 is SGHDT and CDR2 is YYEEEE. This CDR3 is CASSWLAGGYQETQYF. For the CDR3, the DNA is TGTGCCAGCAGCTGGTTAGCGGGAGGGTACCAAGAGACCCAGTACTTC. The whole variable domain, remainder taken from reference TRBV5-6 and TRBJ2-5, is DAGVTQSPTHLIKTRGQQVTLRCSPKSGHDTVSWYQQALGQGPQFIFQYYEEEERQRGNFPDRFSGHQFPNYSSELNVNALLLGDSALYLCASSWLAGGYQETQYFGPGTRLLVL.

The V and J genes are TRBV5-1 and TRBJ1-2, with 9 bases identical to TRBD1. The CDR3 sequence is 15 residues long. The ends lost 4 bases at V and 7 bases at J; junction bases unmatched: 11. Germline V CDR1 and CDR2: SGHRS, YFSETQ. The CDR3 bases are TGCGCCAGCAGCCCGGCAGGGACAGGGCCCCTTGGCTACACCTTC. Translating it yields CASSPAGTGPLGYTF.

This clone has a single count. The J gene is TRBJ2-5, the V gene TRBV5-1; 9 nucleotides match TRBD2. In germline, CDR1 is SGHRS, CDR2 YFSETQ. The CDR3 sequence is 21 residues long. The V segment lost 1 base and the J segment 1 base; nucleotides outside the gene matches: 20. The CDR3 spells CASSLFYVGDVAGATQETQYF. DNA of the CDR3: TGCGCCAGCAGCTTGTTTTATGTCGGAGACGTAGCGGGAGCGACCCAAGAGACCCAGTACTTC.

As concerns this clone: The sample holds other DNA sequences that translate to the same CDR3. The V call is TRBV18, the J call TRBJ2-1; D may be TRBD2 (5 bases). The V end lost 4 bases, the J end lost 7 bases, and 5 bases lay between the germline ends. The CDR3 runs 11 residues. In germline, CDR1 is KGHSH, CDR2 LQKENI. The CDR3 DNA reads TGTGCCAGCTCACGCGGGAATGAGCAGTTCTTC. This encodes CASSRGNEQFF. Drawing the rest from reference TRBV18 and TRBJ2-1, the complete variable domain is NAGVMQNPRHLVRRRGQEARLRCSPMKGHSHVYWYRQLPEEGLKFMVYLQKENIIDESGMPKERFSAEFPKEGPSILRIQQVVRGDSAAYFCASSRGNEQFFGPGTRLTVL.

The CDR3 sequence: CASSGDSEKLFF. In DNA form, the CDR3 reads TGTGCCAGCAGTGGGGACAGTGAAAAACTGTTTTTT. J is TRBJ1-4 and V is TRBV2; 7 bases line up with TRBD1. The CDR3 spans 12 residues. Trimming cost V 4 bases and J 7 bases; bases outside gene matches: 0. Germline CDR1 and CDR2: SNHLY and FYNNEI.

The DNA of the CDR3 is TGTGCCAGCAGCACAGGCTTCTCTGGAAACACCATATATTTT. Its translation: CASSTGFSGNTIYF. The chain couples TRBV5-5 to TRBJ1-3; maybe TRBD1 (5 bases). The germline V gene encodes CDR1 SGHKS and CDR2 YYEKEE (reference sequence). This CDR3 is built from 14 residues. V lost 4 bases and J lost 0, with 8 bases in between.

The genes are TRBV5-1 and TRBJ1-1; possible D gene TRBD1, 5 bases. Germline V gives CDR1 SGHRS, CDR2 YFSETQ. CDR3 size: 18 residues. The ends were cut back, 4 bases at V and 0 bases at J, with 22 bases in the middle. DNA of the CDR3: TGCGCCAGCAGCAACCCCACAAAATCGACAGAGATGAACACTGAAGCTTTCTTT. Encoded protein: CASSNPTKSTEMNTEAFF.

The chain is built from TRBV5-5 and TRBJ1-4, with 9 bases lining up with TRBD1. The CDR3 is made up of 14 amino acids. Germline CDR1 is SGHKS and CDR2 is YYEKEE (reference sequence). V was clipped by 5 bases and J by 5 bases; unmatched bases: 4. The CDR3 here is CASRTGTGNEKLFF. In DNA, the CDR3 is TGTGCCAGCAGGACCGGGACAGGGAATGAAAAACTGTTTTTT.

In its sample, this clone was seen once. This rearrangement joins TRBV11-2 to TRBJ2-7; 9 nucleotides agree with TRBD2. Germline V gene sequence: CDR1 SGHAT, CDR2 FQNNGV. V gave up 5 bases and J gave up 6 bases; unmatched junction bases: 11. CDR3 size: 15 residues. The CDR3 nucleotides read TGTGCCAGCAGCCCTCTAGCGGGACAGTCCGGCGAGCAGTACTTC. Translating it yields CASSPLAGQSGEQYF.

The chain has TRBV29-1 and TRBJ1-2, with D unclear. The ends were cut back, 6 bases at V and 8 bases at J, with 16 bases in the middle. Germline V lookup: CDR1 SQVTM, CDR2 ANQGSEA. The CDR3 has 12 residues. CDR3 sequence: CSVGWGGRGYTF. As DNA, the CDR3 is TGCAGCGTGGGGTGGGGAGGTCGGGGCTACACCTTC.

The gene calls are TRBV29-1 and TRBJ2-1, with TRBD2 matching 8 bases. V was pared by 7 bases and J by 9 bases, with 17 bases of the junction left unmatched. The length of the CDR3 is 15 residues. Germline V gene sequence: CDR1 SQVTM, CDR2 ANQGSEA. The CDR3 spells CSAQLSGTSDAEQFF. CDR3 bases: TGCAGCGCCCAGCTCTCCGGGACTAGTGACGCTGAGCAGTTCTTC.